Following are 13 T cell receptor beta chains from one sample sequenced in a study of T cell responses to AZD1222 COVID-19 vaccine. Generated by immunoSEQ multiplex PCR, the TCRdb table keeps only in-frame clones and is missing some. The top ten hold 2% to 2.5% of the sample, which has fewer than 120,000 clones, roughly 90% seen once. This specimen consisted of peripheral blood, obtained 28 days after the second AZD1222 dose. The receptors stem from an adult who received the AZD1222 COVID-19 vaccine.

This chain uses TRBV5-1 with TRBJ2-7, with 7 bases that match TRBD1. The V segment lost 4 bases and the J segment 6 bases; nucleotides outside the gene matches: 16. Germline lookup yields CDR1 SGHRS and CDR2 YFSETQ. The CDR3 consists of 16 residues. This CDR3 reads CASSPRPGRGSREQYF. In nucleotides, the CDR3 is TGCGCCAGCAGCCCCAGACCGGGCAGGGGGTCCCGCGAGCAGTACTTC.

J is TRBJ2-3 and V is TRBV7-2, with D tentatively TRBD2 (5 bases). The germline gives CDR1 SGHTA, CDR2 FQGNSA. The CDR3 contains 12 residues. The V end lost 4 bases, the J end lost 8 bases, and 10 bases lay between the germline ends. In DNA form, the CDR3 reads TGTGCCAGCAGCTCCGGGGTAACTACGCAGTATTTT. This encodes CASSSGVTTQYF.

The V gene is TRBV5-1, the J gene TRBJ1-3, with unresolved D. This CDR3 region has 14 residues. CDR1 and CDR2 from the germline V gene are SGHRS and YFSETQ. The V end lost 0 bases, the J end lost 4 bases, and 8 bases lay between the germline ends. CDR3 sequence: CASSLGVSGNTIYF. In DNA, the CDR3 is TGCGCCAGCAGCTTGGGGGTGTCAGGAAACACCATATATTTT.

V gene TRBV7-8 combines with J gene TRBJ1-1, with D possibly TRBD1 on 5 matching bases. Germline CDR1 SGHVS, CDR2 FQNEAQ. The CDR3 loop spans 16 amino acids. The V and J ends lost 0 bases and 7 bases respectively, with 18 bases between them. CDR3 sequence (DNA): TGTGCCAGCAGCTTAGCGGCCGTCAGAGACAGAAGTGAAGCTTTCTTT. Its translation is CASSLAAVRDRSEAFF.

This clone was found once. V is TRBV12-3 or TRBV12-4 and J is TRBJ2-3; no definite D call. The CDR3 has 12 amino acids. V lost 6 bases and J lost 6, with 10 bases in between. As DNA, the CDR3 is TGTGCCAGCAGACCCGACGGGGATACGCAGTATTTT. Translated, it gives CASRPDGDTQYF.

J is TRBJ2-2 and V is TRBV10-1; TRBD1 matches at 8 bases. There are 15 residues in the CDR3. With V trimmed by 2 bases and J by 5 bases, 4 bases remained unmatched. Germline loops: CDR1 WNHNN, CDR2 SYGVQD (reference sequence). As DNA, the CDR3 is TGCGCCAGCAGTGAGAGGACAGGGAATACCGGGGAGCTGTTTTTT. Protein product: CASSERTGNTGELFF.

CDR3 residues: CASSLGQGMGQPQHF. CDR3 sequence (DNA): TGTGCCAGCAGCTTAGGACAGGGGATGGGTCAGCCCCAGCATTTT. The chain joins TRBV7-8 to TRBJ1-5, with TRBD1 matching 8 bases. CDR3 length: 15 residues. The ends lost 1 base at V and 6 bases at J; junction bases unmatched: 5. Germline values: CDR1 SGHVS, CDR2 FQNEAQ.

The V and J genes are TRBV19 and TRBJ2-2; D not certain. The ends were cut back, 1 base at V and 9 bases at J, with 9 bases in the middle. CDR3 size: 13 residues. Germline V gene sequence: CDR1 LNHDA, CDR2 SQIVND (reference sequence). CDR3 coding DNA: TGTGCCAGTAGTATAGGATGGGGTCGGGAGCTGTTTTTT. Translation: CASSIGWGRELFF. The entire variable domain, with the rest obtained from reference TRBV19 and TRBJ2-2, is as follows: DGGITQSPKYLFRKEGQNVTLSCEQNLNHDAMYWYRQDPGQGLRLIYYSQIVNDFQKGDIAEGYSVSREKKESFPLTVTSAQKNPTAFYLCASSIGWGRELFFGEGSRLTVL.

The chain links TRBV7-8 to TRBJ2-7; D is unclear. Germline lookup yields CDR1 SGHVS and CDR2 FQNEAQ. The CDR3 spans 11 residues. V was pared by 4 bases and J by 3 bases, with 4 bases between. The CDR3 is CASSSLYEQYF. As DNA, the CDR3 is TGTGCCAGCAGCTCCCTCTACGAGCAGTACTTC.

The J gene is TRBJ2-5, the V gene TRBV7-9; 7 bases are shared with TRBD2. Germline trimming cut 5 bases from V and 5 bases from J; bases unmatched to any gene: 5. Germline V gives CDR1 SEHNR, CDR2 FQNEAQ (reference sequence). The CDR3 contains 13 residues. The CDR3 is CASSGSGVETQYF. Written as DNA, the CDR3 is TGTGCCAGCAGCGGAAGCGGGGTTGAGACCCAGTACTTC.

The sample holds one count of this clone. The rearrangement links TRBV18 to TRBJ1-1; 7 bases match TRBD1. The V gene's germline CDR1 is KGHSH and CDR2 LQKENI. The CDR3 is made up of 14 amino acids. J gave up 2 bases and V 3 bases, and 3 bases lay outside the gene matches. As DNA, the CDR3 is TGTGCCAGCTCACCCGGACAGGACAACACTGAAGCTTTCTTT. As protein: CASSPGQDNTEAFF. Full variable domain (rest looked up from reference TRBV18 and TRBJ1-1): NAGVMQNPRHLVRRRGQEARLRCSPMKGHSHVYWYRQLPEEGLKFMVYLQKENIIDESGMPKERFSAEFPKEGPSILRIQQVVRGDSAAYFCASSPGQDNTEAFFGQGTRLTVV.

This chain joins TRBV30 and TRBJ1-1; the match to TRBD1 covers 9 bases. The germline CDR1 and CDR2 sequences are GTSNPN and SVGIG (reference sequence). The ends lost 4 bases at V and 2 bases at J; junction bases unmatched: 8. The CDR3 covers 15 residues. The CDR3 DNA reads TGTGCCTGGACTAAGAGGGACAGGGCTAACACTGAAGCTTTCTTT. Amino acid sequence: CAWTKRDRANTEAFF.

The rearrangement links TRBV5-1 to TRBJ2-1; 7 bases match TRBD1. Trimming removed 2 bases from V and 4 bases from J; junction bases left unmatched: 6. The germline V gene has CDR1 SGHRS and CDR2 YFSETQ. The CDR3 contains 15 residues. The chain's CDR3 is CASSFRDSSYNEQFF. The CDR3 DNA sequence: TGCGCCAGCAGCTTCCGGGACAGCTCATACAATGAGCAGTTCTTC.